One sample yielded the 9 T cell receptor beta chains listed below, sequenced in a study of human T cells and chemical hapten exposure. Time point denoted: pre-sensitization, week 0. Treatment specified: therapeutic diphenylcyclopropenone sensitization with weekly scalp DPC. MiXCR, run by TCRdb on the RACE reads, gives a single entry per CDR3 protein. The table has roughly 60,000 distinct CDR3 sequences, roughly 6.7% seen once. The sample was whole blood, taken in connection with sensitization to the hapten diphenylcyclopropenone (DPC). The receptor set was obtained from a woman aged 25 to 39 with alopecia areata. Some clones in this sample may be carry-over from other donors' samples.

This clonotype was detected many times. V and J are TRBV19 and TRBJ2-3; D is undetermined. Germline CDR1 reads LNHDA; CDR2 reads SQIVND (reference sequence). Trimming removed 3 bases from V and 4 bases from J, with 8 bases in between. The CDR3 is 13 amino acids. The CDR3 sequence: CASSMISPDTQYF. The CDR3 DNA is TGTGCCAGTAGTATGATCAGCCCAGATACGCAGTATTTT.

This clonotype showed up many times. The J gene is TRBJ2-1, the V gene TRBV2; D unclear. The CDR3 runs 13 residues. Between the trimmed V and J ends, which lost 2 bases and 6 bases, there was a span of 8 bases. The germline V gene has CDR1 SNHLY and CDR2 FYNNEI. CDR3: CASSENLGNEQFF. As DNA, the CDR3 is TGTGCCAGCAGTGAAAACCTAGGCAATGAGCAGTTCTTC.

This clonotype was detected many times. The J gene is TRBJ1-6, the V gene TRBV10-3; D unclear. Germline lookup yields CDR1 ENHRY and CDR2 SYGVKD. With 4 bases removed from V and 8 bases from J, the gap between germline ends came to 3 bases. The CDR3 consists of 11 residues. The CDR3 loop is CAISGDSPLHF. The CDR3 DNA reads TGTGCCATCAGTGGAGATTCACCCCTCCACTTT.

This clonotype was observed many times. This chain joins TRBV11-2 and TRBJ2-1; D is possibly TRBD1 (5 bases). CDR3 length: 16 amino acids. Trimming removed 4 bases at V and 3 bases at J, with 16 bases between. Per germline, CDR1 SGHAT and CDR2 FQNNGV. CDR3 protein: CASSWGTRASYNEQFF. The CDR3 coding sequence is TGTGCCAGCAGCTGGGGCACCCGGGCCAGCTACAATGAGCAGTTCTTC.

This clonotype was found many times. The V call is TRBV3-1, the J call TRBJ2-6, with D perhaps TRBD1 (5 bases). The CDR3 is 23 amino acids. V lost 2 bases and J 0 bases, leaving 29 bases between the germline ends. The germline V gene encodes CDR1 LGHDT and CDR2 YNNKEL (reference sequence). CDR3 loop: CASSQFLPNRPDNSLSGANVLTF. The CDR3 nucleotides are TGTGCCAGCAGCCAATTCCTCCCCAACAGGCCCGATAACTCTCTCTCTGGGGCCAACGTCCTGACTTTC.

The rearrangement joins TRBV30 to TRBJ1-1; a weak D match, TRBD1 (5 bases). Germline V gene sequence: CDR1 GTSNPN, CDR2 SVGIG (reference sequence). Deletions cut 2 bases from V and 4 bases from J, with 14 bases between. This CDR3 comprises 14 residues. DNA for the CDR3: TGTGCCTGGAGTAAGGGACTCTTTGGCACTGAAGCTTTCTTT. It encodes CAWSKGLFGTEAFF.

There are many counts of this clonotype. Written as DNA, the CDR3 is TGTGCCAGCAGCTTTCCCCGTCAGGGGGGAGATACGCAGTATTTT. This sequence encodes CASSFPRQGGDTQYF. The gene calls are TRBV5-4 and TRBJ2-3, with D perhaps TRBD1 (7 bases). The CDR3 length is 15 residues. Trimming pared 2 bases from V and 5 bases from J, leaving 15 bases between. Germline V gene lookup returns CDR1 SGHNT and CDR2 YYREEE (reference sequence).

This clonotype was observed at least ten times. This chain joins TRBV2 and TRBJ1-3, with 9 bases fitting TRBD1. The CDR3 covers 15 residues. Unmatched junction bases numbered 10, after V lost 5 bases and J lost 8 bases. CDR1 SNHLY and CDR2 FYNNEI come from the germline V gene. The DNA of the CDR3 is TGTGCCAGCAGTCGGGACAGGGTGACATTTGACACCATATATTTT. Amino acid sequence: CASSRDRVTFDTIYF.

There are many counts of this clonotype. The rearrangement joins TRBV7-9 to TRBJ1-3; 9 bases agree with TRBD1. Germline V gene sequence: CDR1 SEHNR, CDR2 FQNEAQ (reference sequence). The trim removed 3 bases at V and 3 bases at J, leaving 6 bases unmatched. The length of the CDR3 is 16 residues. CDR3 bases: TGTGCCAGCAGCTTTCCCGGGACAGGGCTTGGAAACACCATATATTTT. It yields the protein CASSFPGTGLGNTIYF.